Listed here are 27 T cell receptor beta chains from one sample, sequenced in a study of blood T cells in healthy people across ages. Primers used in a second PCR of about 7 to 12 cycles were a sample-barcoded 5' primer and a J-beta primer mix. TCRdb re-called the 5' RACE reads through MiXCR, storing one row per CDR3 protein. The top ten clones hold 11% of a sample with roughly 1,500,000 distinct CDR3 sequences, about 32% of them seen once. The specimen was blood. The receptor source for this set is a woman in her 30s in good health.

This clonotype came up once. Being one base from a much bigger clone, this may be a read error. CDR3 bases: TGTGCCAGCAGCTTAGCGACAGACTCCTACAATGAGCAGTTCTTC. Amino acids: CASSLATDSYNEQFF. This chain uses TRBV7-2 with TRBJ2-1; TRBD1 is a possible D gene (5 bases). V dropped 0 bases and J dropped 0 bases, with 6 bases sitting between them. Germline CDR1 SGHTA, CDR2 FQGNSA. This CDR3 is 15 amino acids long.

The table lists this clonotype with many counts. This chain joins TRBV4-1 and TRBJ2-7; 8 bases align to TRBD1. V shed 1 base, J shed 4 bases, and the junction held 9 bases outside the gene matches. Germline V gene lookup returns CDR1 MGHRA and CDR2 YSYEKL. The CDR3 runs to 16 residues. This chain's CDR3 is CASSQVSGQALYEQYF. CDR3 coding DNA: TGCGCCAGCAGCCAAGTTTCGGGACAGGCTCTATACGAGCAGTACTTC.

The CDR3 DNA reads as TGCAGTGTACAGCATTCCTACGAGCAGTACTTC. Amino acid sequence: CSVQHSYEQYF. The rearrangement links TRBV20-1 to TRBJ2-7; D uncertain. Germline assignment: CDR1 DFQATT and CDR2 SNEGSKA (reference sequence). The CDR3 has 11 residues. V shed 7 bases and J shed 1 base, with 8 bases lying between them.

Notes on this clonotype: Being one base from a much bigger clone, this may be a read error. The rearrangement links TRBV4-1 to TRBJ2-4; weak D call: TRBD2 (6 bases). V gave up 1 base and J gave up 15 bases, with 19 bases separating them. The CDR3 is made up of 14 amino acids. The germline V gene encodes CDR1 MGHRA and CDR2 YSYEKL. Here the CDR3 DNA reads TGCGCCAGCAGCCAAGGGATTGGACTCCGGGAGCGGTACTTC. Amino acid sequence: CASSQGIGLRERYF.

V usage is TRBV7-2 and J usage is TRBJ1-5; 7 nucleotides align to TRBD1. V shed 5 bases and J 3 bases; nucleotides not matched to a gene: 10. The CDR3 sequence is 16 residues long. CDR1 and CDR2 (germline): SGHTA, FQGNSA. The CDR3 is CASSPKLTGHNQPQHF. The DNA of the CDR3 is TGTGCCAGCAGCCCAAAATTGACAGGGCACAATCAGCCCCAGCATTTT.

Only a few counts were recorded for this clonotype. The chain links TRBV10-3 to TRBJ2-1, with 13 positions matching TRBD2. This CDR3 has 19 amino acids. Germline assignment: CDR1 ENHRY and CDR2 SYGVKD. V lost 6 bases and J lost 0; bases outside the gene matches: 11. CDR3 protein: CAIRRLAGGPSSSYNEQFF. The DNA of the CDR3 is TGTGCCATCAGACGACTAGCGGGAGGACCTAGTAGCTCCTACAATGAGCAGTTCTTC.

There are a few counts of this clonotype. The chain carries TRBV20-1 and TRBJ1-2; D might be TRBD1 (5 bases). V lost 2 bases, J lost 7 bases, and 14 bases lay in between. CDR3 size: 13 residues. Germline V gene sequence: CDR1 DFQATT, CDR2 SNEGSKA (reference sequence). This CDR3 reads CSARLGGESGYTF. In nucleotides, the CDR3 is TGCAGTGCTAGACTTGGGGGGGAGAGTGGCTACACCTTC.

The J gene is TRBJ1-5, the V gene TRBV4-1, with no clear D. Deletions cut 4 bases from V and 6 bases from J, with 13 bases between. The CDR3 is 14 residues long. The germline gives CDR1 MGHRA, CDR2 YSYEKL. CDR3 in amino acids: CASSRDLMVQPQHF. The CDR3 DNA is TGCGCCAGCAGCCGAGATCTGATGGTTCAGCCCCAGCATTTT.

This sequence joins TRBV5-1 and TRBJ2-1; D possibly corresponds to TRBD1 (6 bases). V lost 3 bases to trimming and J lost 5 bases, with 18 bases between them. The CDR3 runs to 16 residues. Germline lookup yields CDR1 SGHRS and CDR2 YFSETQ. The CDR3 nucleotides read TGCGCCAGCAGCTCGGGGAACAGGGCTCCAAACAATGAGCAGTTCTTC. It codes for CASSSGNRAPNNEQFF.

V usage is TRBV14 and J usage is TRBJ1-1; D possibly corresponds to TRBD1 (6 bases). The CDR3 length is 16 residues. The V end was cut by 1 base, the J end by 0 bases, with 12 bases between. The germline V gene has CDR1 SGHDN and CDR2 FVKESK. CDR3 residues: CASSQATGLMNTEAFF. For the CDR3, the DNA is TGTGCCAGCAGCCAAGCAACAGGGCTCATGAACACTGAAGCTTTCTTT.

CDR3: CSASPGIPTEAFF. The CDR3, as DNA: TGCAGTGCTAGCCCCGGGATCCCCACTGAAGCTTTCTTT. This sequence joins TRBV20-1 and TRBJ1-1; D gene unclear. V was cut by 3 bases and J by 4 bases, with 12 bases left in between. This CDR3 has 13 amino acids. Germline-derived CDR1 and CDR2 are DFQATT and SNEGSKA (reference sequence).

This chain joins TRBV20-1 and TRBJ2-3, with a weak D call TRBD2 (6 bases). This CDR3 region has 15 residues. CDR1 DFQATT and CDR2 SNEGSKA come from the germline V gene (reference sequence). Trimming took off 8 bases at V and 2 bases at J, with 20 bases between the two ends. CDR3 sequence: CSKKGSSDYTDTQYF. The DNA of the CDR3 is TGCAGTAAAAAAGGGTCTAGCGATTACACAGATACGCAGTATTTT.

The CDR3 here is CSAAGSREGLILRTDTQYF. CDR3 in DNA: TGCAGTGCTGCAGGGAGCCGGGAGGGCCTAATCCTGCGCACAGATACGCAGTATTTT. This chain uses TRBV20-1 with TRBJ2-3, with TRBD2 identical over 8 bases. J was trimmed by 1 base and V by 5 bases; bases with no gene match: 20. Germline V gene lookup returns CDR1 DFQATT and CDR2 SNEGSKA (reference sequence). The CDR3 totals 19 residues.

CDR3 in amino acids: CASSFGGQGSYEQYF. In DNA, the CDR3 is TGTGCCAGCAGCTTCGGGGGACAGGGGTCCTACGAGCAGTACTTC. This chain uses TRBV5-4 with TRBJ2-5; 10 nucleotides match TRBD1. The J call may be incorrect, as the DNA end agrees better with TRBJ2-7. Germline CDR1 reads SGHNT; CDR2 reads YYREEE (reference sequence). This CDR3 has 15 amino acids.

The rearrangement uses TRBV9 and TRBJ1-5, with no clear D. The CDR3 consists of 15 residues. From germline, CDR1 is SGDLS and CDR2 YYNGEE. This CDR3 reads CATPRSGASNQPQHF. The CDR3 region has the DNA TGTGCTACCCCGCGGAGCGGTGCAAGCAATCAGCCCCAGCATTTT. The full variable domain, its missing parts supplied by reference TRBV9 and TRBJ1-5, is DSGVTQTPKHLITATGQRVTLRCSPRSGDLSVYWYQQSLDQGLQFLIQYYNGEERAKGNILERFSAQQFPDLHSELNLSSLELGDSALYFCATPRSGASNQPQHFGDGTRLSIL.

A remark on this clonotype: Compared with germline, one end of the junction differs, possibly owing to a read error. Here the CDR3 DNA reads TGTGCCGGCAGCGTAGGGGTGGTCGGTGATACGCAGTATTTT. It codes for CAGSVGVVGDTQYF. V is TRBV9 and J is TRBJ2-3; weak D call: TRBD1 (5 bases). CDR1 and CDR2 (germline): SGDLS, YYNGEE. This CDR3 region has 14 residues.

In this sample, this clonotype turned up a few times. The CDR3 coding sequence is TGTGCCAGCAGTTTAAGGGAGGCCACAGGGACCCTCTCCTACGAGCAGTACTTC. Protein sequence: CASSLREATGTLSYEQYF. The chain recombines TRBV28 with TRBJ2-7; D assignment may be TRBD1 or TRBD2 (6 bases each). The V gene's germline CDR1 is MDHEN and CDR2 SYDVKM. V shed 2 bases and J shed 0 bases, with 20 bases lying between them. CDR3 length equals 18 residues.

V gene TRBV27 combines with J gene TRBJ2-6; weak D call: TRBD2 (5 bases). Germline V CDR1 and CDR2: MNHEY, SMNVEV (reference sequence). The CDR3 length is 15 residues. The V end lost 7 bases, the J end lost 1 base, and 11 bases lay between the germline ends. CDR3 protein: CASTVGVSGANVLTF. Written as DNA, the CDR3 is TGTGCCAGCACGGTGGGAGTGTCTGGGGCCAACGTCCTGACTTTC.

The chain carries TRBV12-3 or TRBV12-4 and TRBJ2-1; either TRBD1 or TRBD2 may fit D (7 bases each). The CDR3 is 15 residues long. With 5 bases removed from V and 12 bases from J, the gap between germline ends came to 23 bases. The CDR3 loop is CASSLQGGGDDVQFF. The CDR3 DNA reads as TGTGCCAGCAGTCTTCAGGGGGGGGGCGATGATGTGCAGTTCTTC.

The CDR3 protein is CASSLMGSANYGYTF. The CDR3 bases are TGTGCCAGCAGCTTAATGGGTTCAGCTAACTATGGCTACACCTTC. The chain carries TRBV7-3 and TRBJ1-2; D is uncertain. CDR3 length equals 15 residues. V was shortened by 1 base and J by 0 bases, with 9 bases between the two germline ends. The germline CDR1 and CDR2 sequences are SGHTA and FQGTGA. Full variable domain (missing parts from reference TRBV7-3 and TRBJ1-2): GAGVSQTPSNKVTEKGKYVELRCDPISGHTALYWYRQSLGQGPEFLIYFQGTGAADDSGLPNDRFFAVRPEGSVSTLKIQRTERGDSAVYLCASSLMGSANYGYTFGSGTRLTVV.

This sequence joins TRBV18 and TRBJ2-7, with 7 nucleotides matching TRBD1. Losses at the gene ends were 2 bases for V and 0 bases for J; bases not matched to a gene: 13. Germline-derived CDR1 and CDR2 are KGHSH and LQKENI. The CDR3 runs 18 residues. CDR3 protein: CASSPRSCGDRDSYEQYF. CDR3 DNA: TGTGCCAGCTCACCAAGGTCTTGCGGAGACAGGGACTCCTACGAGCAGTACTTC.

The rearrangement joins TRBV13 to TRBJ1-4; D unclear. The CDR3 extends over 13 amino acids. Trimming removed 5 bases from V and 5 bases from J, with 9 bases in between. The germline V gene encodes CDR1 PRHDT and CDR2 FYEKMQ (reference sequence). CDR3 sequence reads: CASSPSRNEKLFF. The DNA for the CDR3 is TGTGCCAGCAGCCCAAGCCGGAATGAAAAACTGTTTTTT.

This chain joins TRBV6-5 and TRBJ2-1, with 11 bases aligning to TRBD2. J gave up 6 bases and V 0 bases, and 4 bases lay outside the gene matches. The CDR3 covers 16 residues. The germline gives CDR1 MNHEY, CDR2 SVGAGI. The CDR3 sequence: CASSYSHSGRANEQFF. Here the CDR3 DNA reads TGTGCCAGCAGTTACTCGCATAGCGGGAGGGCCAATGAGCAGTTCTTC.

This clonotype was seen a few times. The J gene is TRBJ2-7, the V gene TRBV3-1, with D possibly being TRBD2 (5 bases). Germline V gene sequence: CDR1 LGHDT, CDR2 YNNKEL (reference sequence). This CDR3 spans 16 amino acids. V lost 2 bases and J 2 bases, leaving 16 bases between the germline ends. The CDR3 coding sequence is TGTGCCAGCAGCCAACCCGGGATAACAACCACCTACGAGCAGTACTTC. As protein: CASSQPGITTTYEQYF.

The CDR3 here is CSARGTTQTNTEAFF. The CDR3 DNA reads TGCAGTGCTAGGGGAACAACACAAACGAACACTGAAGCTTTCTTT. The J gene is TRBJ1-1, the V gene TRBV20-1, with unresolved D. The CDR3 is 15 residues long. V shed 3 bases and J shed 1 base, with 15 bases lying between them. CDR1 DFQATT and CDR2 SNEGSKA come from the germline V gene (reference sequence).

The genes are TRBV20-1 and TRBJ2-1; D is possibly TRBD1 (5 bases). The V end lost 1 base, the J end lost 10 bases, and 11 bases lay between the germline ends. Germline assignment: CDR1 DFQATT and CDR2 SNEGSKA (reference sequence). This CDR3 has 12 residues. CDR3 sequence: CSARGVGAEQFF. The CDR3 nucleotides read TGCAGTGCTAGAGGTGTAGGGGCGGAGCAGTTCTTC.

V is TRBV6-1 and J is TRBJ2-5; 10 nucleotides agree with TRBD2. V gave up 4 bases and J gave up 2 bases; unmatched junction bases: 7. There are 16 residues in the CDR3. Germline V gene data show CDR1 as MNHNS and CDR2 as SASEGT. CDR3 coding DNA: TGTGCCAGCAGTGGTGGAATAGCGGGGGGACAAGAGACCCAGTACTTC. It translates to CASSGGIAGGQETQYF.